In this sample, the clone carrying this TCR beta chain turned up many times. Its cognate antigen is unknown. The data were obtained in a study of metastatic and nonmetastatic thyroid tumors. Patients were all untreated before their thyroid surgery. The study, taken as a whole, reports: Benign nodules were reported to have significantly lower TCR beta diversity than malignant thyroid tumors, in blood and tumor.

The germline CDR1 and CDR2 sequences are MNHEY and SMNVEV (reference sequence). V shed 5 bases and J shed 0 bases, with 16 bases lying between them. The CDR3 contains 16 residues. TCRdb re-called the PCR reads via MiXCR. The sample records under 30,000 clones, roughly 20% being singletons. The chain uses TRBV27 and TRBJ1-1; maybe TRBD1 (6 bases). This TCR derives from a male donor with papillary thyroid cancer or a benign thyroid nodule (not recorded which). Some clones in this sample may be carry-over from other donors' samples. Material for sequencing was blood. The CDR3 DNA reads TGTGCCAGCAGTCCCTTTGGGGGCGCCTTGAACACTGAAGCTTTCTTT. The encoded protein is CASSPFGGALNTEAFF.